This T cell receptor beta chain was obtained from a study of blood T cell repertoires in COVID-19 (dated by TCRdb to the early 2020s). The study in broad terms: Samples covering the acute and convalescent phases of COVID-19 were provided by collaborators in the United States, Italy and Spain. A de-identified subject ID, COVID-19 status, age in years and sex were almost always included in the sample metadata. The repertoires were released in a freely available public database intended as a resource for research on the immune response to SARS-CoV-2. The prospective study material was composed of cDNA or gDNA derived from T cells, B-cell-depleted T cells, or PBMCs. The samples were drawn from the first 160 participants of the ongoing ImmuneRACE study and from 1,200 or so subjects provided by 6 global collaborators. Where available, HLA class I and class II types were taken from metadata supplied by the sample provider and were not determined by assay-based typing. The dataset comprised deeply sampled blood TCRbeta repertoires from subjects exposed to, actively infected with, or recovered from COVID-19. The investigation overall reported the following: How much clinical and demographic metadata was included differed by source and by participant, and the metadata was provided uncurated.

The cysteine opens and the phenylalanine closes a CDR3 of 17 amino acids. Kept here is only the CDR3 DNA, which spans 51 bases and is read in frame from base 1. The germline V gene yields SGHDN for CDR1 and FVKESK for CDR2. The collaborating institutions used their own protocols to collect whole blood in K2EDTA tubes. For TCRbeta analysis, collaborators shipped samples in one of three forms: frozen whole blood, isolated PBMCs, or DNA extracted from either of those sample types. TCRbeta CDR3 regions were amplified from genomic DNA by means of the immunoSEQ Assay, a bias-controlled multiplex PCR. The paper's processing steps were these. Nucleated cell counts per sample were estimated from amplification of reference gene primers within the assay. Sequence reads were collapsed and filtered to measure the absolute abundance of every unique TCRbeta CDR3 rearrangement. For each sample, productive Simpson clonality was calculated by taking the square root of Simpson's diversity index across productive rearrangements. TCRdb took this table from immuneACCESS and kept in-frame rearrangements with V and J called. Such tables lack part of the clones; where checked against another copy, unresolved V genes explain under half of the gap, and the rest is unexplained. The V and J calls and clone size come from that table; D and trimming were worked out from the DNA. The sample data list 350,000 to 450,000 clones, and 85% of these were observed just once. Roughly 3.7% of the sample rests with the top ten.

Notes on this clone: Its antigen target is currently unknown. A junction boundary mismatches the germline segment, possibly from a read error.

The sequenced material came from peripheral blood. The rearrangement joined TRBV14 to TRBJ2-7, with a tentative D gene TRBD2 over 5 matching bases. The receptor was isolated from a woman between 18 and 29 years old with acute or convalescent COVID-19. The DNA reads TGTGCCAGCAGCCAAATGGGTAAACTAGGCCCTTTCTACGAGCAGCACTTC. Its protein reads: CASSQMGKLGPFYEQHF.